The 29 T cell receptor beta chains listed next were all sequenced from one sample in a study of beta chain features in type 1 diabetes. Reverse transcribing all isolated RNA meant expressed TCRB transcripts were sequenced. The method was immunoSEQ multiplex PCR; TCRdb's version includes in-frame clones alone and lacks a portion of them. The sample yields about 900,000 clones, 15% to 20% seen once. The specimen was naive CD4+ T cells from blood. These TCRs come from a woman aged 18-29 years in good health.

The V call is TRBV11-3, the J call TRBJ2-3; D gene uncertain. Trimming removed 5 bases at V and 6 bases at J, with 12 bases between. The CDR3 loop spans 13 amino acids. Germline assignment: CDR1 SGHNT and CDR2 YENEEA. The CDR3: CASSTSPGDTQYF. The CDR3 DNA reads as TGTGCCAGCAGCACCAGCCCCGGCGATACGCAGTATTTT.

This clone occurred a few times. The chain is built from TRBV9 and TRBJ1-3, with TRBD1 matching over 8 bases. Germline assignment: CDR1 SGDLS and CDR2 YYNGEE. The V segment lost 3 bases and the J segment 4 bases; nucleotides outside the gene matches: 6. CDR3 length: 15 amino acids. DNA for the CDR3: TGTGCCAGCAGCGATCGGACAGGGATCGGAAACACCATATATTTT. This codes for CASSDRTGIGNTIYF.

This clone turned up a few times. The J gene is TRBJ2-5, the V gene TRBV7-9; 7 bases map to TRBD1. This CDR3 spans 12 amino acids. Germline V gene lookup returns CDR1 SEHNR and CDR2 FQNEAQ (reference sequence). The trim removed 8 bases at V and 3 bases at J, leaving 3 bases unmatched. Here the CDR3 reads CASRQGEETQYF. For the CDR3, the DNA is TGTGCCAGCCGTCAGGGGGAAGAGACCCAGTACTTC.

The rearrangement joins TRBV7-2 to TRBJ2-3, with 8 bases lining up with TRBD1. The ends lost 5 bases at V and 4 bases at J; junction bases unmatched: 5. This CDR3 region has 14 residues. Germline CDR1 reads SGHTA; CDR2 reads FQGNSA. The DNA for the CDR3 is TGTGCCAGCAGCACCGGACAGGGTCCAGATACGCAGTATTTT. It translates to CASSTGQGPDTQYF.

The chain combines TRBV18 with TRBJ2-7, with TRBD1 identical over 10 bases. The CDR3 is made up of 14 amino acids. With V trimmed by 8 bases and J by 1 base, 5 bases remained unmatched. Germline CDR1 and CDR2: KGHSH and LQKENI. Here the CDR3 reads CASTSDRGSYEQYF. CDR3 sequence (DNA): TGTGCCAGCACCTCGGACAGGGGGTCCTACGAGCAGTACTTC.

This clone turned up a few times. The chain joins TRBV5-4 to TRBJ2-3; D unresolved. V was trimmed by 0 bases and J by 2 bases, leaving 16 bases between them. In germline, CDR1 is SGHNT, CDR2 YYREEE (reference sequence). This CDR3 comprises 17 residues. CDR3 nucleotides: TGTGCCAGCAGCTTGGCTCAGGAAGGGCGGCTCACAGATACGCAGTATTTT. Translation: CASSLAQEGRLTDTQYF.

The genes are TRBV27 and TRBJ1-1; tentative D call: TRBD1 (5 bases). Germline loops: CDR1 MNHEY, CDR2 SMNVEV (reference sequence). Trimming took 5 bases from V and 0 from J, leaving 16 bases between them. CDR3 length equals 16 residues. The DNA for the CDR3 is TGTGCCAGCAGTAACTCCGGGACGGCCATGAACACTGAAGCTTTCTTT. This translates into CASSNSGTAMNTEAFF.

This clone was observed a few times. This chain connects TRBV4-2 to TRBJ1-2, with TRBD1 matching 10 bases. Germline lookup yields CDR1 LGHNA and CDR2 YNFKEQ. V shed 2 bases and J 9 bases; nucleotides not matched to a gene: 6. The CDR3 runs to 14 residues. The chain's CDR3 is CASSQPTGGVSYTF. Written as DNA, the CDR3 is TGTGCCAGCAGCCAACCGACAGGGGGCGTGAGCTACACCTTC.

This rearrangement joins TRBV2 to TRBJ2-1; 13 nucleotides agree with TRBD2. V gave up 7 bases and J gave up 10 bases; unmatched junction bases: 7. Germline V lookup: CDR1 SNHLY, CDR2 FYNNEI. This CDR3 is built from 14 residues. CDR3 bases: TGTGCCAGCATTGGGACTAGCGGGGTCAGGGAGCAGTTCTTC. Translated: CASIGTSGVREQFF.

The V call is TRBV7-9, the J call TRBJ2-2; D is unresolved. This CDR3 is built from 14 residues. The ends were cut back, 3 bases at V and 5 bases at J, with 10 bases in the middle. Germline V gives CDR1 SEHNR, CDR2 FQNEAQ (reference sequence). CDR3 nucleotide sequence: TGTGCCAGCAGCTTCGTGTATACGACCGGGGAGCTGTTTTTT. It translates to CASSFVYTTGELFF.

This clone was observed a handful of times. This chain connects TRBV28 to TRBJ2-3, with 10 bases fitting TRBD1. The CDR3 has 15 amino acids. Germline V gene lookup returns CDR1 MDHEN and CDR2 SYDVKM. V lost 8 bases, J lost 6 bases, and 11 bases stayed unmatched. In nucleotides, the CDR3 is TGTGCCAGCGGAATGGAGAGACAGGGGGCGGATACGCAGTATTTT. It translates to CASGMERQGADTQYF.

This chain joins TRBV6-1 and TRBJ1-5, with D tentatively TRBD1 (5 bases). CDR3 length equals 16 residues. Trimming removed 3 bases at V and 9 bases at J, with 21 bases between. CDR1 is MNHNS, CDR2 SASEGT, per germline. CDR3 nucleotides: TGTGCCAGCAGTGACCCCGACGGGACTATCGGGTTGCCCCAGCATTTT. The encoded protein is CASSDPDGTIGLPQHF.

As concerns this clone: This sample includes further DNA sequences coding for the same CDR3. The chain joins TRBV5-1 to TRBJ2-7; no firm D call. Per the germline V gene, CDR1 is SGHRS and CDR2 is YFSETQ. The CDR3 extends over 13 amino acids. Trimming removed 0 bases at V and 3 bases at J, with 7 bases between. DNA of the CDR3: TGCGCCAGCAGCTTGGTAGCAGACTACGAGCAGTACTTC. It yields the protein CASSLVADYEQYF.

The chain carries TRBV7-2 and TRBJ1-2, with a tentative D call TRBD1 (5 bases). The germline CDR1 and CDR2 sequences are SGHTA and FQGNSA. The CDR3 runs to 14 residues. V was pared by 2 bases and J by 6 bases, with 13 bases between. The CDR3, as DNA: TGTGCCAGCAGCTTACTCTCAGGGACCGATGGCTACACCTTC. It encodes CASSLLSGTDGYTF.

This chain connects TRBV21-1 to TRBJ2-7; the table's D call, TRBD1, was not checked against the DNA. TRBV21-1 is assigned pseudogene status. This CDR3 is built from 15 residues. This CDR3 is CASSARCRGFIEQYF. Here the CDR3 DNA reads TGTGCCAGCAGCGCCCGTTGTAGGGGATTTATAGAGCAGTACTTC.

The CDR3, as DNA: TGTGCCAGCAGTTTGCGCCCATACGAGCAGTACTTC. It translates to CASSLRPYEQYF. The chain has TRBV28 and TRBJ2-5, with D hard to call. The DNA end is more similar to TRBJ2-7, so the J call may be wrong. In germline, CDR1 is MDHEN, CDR2 SYDVKM. This CDR3 comprises 12 residues.

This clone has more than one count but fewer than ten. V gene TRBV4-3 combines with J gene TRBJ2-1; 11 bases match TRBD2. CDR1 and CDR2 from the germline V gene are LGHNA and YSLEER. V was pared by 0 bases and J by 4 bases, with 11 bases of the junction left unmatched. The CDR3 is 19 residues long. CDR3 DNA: TGCGCCAGCAGCCAAGAAGGGTTTAGCGGGAGGGTGAGATACAATGAGCAGTTCTTC. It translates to CASSQEGFSGRVRYNEQFF.

The CDR3 reads CASSSTQGPQTQYF. The CDR3 DNA follows: TGTGCCAGCAGCTCGACTCAGGGGCCGCAGACCCAGTACTTC. V and J are TRBV11-2 and TRBJ2-5; D perhaps matches TRBD1 (6 bases). This CDR3 comprises 14 residues. In germline, CDR1 is SGHAT, CDR2 FQNNGV. The V end was cut by 4 bases, the J end by 6 bases, with 15 bases between.

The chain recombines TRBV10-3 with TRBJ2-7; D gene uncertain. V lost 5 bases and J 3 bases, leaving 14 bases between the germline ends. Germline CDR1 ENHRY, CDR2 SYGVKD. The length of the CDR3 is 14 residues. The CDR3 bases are TGTGCCATCAGTCCCGAGCAATCTATCTACGAGCAGTACTTC. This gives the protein CAISPEQSIYEQYF.

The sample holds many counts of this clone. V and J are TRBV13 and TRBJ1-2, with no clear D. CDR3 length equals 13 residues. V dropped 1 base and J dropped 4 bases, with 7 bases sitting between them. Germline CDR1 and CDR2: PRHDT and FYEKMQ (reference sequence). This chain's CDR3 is CASSLVGGYGYTF. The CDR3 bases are TGTGCCAGCAGCTTAGTGGGAGGCTATGGCTACACCTTC.

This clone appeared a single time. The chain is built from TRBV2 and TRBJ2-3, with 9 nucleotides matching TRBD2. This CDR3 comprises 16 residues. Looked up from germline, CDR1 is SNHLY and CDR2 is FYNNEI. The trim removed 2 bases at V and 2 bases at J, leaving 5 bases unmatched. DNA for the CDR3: TGTGCCAGCAGTGAAAGACGACTAGCGGTCACAGATACGCAGTATTTT. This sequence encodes CASSERRLAVTDTQYF.

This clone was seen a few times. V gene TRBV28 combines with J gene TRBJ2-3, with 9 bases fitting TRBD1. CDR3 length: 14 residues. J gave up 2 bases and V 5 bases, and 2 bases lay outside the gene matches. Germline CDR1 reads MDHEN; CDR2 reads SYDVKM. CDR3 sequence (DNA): TGTGCCAGCAGTGGGACAGGGTCCACAGATACGCAGTATTTT. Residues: CASSGTGSTDTQYF.

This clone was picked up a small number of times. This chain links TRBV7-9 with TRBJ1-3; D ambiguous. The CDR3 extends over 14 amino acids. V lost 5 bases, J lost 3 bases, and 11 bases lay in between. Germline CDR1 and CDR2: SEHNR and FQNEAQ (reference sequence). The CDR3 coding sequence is TGTGCCAGCAGCCCTGGGAATTTTGGAAACACCATATATTTT. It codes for CASSPGNFGNTIYF.

This CDR3 reads CASSLVGGTSINEQFF. DNA for the CDR3: TGTGCCAGCAGCTTAGTAGGGGGTACTTCCATCAATGAGCAGTTCTTC. This chain joins TRBV7-2 and TRBJ2-1, with D maybe TRBD1 (6 bases). The germline V gene encodes CDR1 SGHTA and CDR2 FQGNSA. CDR3 length: 16 amino acids. Trimming pared 1 base from V and 6 bases from J, leaving 16 bases between.

The CDR3 DNA reads TGTGCCACCAGCAGAGACCAGGACTATGGCTACACCTTC. This gives the protein CATSRDQDYGYTF. The V call is TRBV15, the J call TRBJ1-2; D gene ambiguous. CDR3 length equals 13 residues. V was shortened by 0 bases and J by 3 bases, with 5 bases between the two germline ends. Germline V gene lookup returns CDR1 LNHNV and CDR2 YYDKDF (reference sequence).

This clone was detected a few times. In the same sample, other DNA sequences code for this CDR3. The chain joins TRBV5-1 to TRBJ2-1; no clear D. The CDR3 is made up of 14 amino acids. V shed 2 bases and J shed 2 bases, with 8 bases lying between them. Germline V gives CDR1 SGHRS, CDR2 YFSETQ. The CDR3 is CASSLGRTYNEQFF. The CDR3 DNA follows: TGCGCCAGCAGCTTAGGGCGTACCTACAATGAGCAGTTCTTC.

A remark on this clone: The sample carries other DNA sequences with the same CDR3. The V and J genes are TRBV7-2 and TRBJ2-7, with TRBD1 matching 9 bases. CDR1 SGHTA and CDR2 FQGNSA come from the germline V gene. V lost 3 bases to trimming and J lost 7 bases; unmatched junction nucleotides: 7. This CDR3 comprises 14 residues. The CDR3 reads CASSLAQGAGEQYF. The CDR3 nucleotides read TGTGCCAGCAGCTTGGCACAGGGGGCTGGGGAGCAGTACTTC.

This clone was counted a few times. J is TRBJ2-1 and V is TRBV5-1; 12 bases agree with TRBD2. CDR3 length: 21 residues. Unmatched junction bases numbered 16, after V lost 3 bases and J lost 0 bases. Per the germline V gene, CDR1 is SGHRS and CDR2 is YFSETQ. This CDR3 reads CASSSRTTSGSWTSSYNEQFF. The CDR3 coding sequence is TGCGCCAGCAGCTCGCGGACGACTAGCGGGAGTTGGACGAGCTCCTACAATGAGCAGTTCTTC.

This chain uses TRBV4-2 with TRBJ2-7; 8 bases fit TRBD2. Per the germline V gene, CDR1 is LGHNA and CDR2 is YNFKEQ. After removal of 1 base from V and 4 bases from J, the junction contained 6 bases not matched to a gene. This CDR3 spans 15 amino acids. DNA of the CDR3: TGTGCCAGCAGCCAAGCCGGGACTAGGGCTTACGAGCAGTACTTC. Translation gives CASSQAGTRAYEQYF.